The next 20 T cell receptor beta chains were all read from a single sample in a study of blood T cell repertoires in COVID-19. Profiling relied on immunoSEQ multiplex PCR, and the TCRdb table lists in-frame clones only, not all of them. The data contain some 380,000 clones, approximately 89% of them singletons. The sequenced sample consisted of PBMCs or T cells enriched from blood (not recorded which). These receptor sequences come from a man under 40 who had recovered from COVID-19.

CDR3 DNA sequence: TGTGCCAGCAGACTTAATGAAAAACTGTTTTTT. Its protein product is CASRLNEKLFF. The genes are TRBV6-5 and TRBJ1-4; D gene unclear. Trimming shortened V by 6 bases and J by 4 bases, and 3 bases separated the two germline ends. The CDR3 spans 11 residues. Germline V CDR1 and CDR2: MNHEY, SVGAGI.

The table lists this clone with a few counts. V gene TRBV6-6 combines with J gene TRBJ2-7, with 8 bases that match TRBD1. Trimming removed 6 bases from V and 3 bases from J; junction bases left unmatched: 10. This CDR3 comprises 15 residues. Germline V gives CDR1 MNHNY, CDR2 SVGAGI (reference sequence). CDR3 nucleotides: TGTGCCAGCAGGTTACCCCGACAGGGGCGCTACGAGCAGTACTTC. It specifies CASRLPRQGRYEQYF.

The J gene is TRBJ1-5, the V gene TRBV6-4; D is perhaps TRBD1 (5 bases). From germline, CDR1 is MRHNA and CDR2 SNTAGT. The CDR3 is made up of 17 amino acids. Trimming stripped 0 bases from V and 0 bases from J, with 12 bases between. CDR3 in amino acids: CASSDSGGEDSNQPQHF. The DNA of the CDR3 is TGTGCCAGCAGTGACTCGGGGGGGGAGGATAGCAATCAGCCCCAGCATTTT.

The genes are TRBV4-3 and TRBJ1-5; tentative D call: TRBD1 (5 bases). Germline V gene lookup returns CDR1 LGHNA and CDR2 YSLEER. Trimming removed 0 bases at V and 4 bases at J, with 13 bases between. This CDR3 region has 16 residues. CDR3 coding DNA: TGCGCCAGCAGCCAAGATATCAGGGCCATAAATCAGCCCCAGCATTTT. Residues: CASSQDIRAINQPQHF.

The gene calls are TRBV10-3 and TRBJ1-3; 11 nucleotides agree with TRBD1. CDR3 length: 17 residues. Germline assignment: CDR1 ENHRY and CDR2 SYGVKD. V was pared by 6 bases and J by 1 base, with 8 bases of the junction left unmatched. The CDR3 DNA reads TGTGCCATCAGCCAAGGACAGGGGGCGAAGTCTGGAAACACCATATATTTT. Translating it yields CAISQGQGAKSGNTIYF.

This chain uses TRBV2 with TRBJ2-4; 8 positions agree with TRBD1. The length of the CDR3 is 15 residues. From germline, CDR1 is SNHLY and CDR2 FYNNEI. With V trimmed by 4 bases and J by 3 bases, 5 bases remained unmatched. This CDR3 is CASSGDRGGKNIQYF. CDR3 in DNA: TGTGCCAGCAGTGGTGACAGGGGAGGCAAAAACATTCAGTACTTC. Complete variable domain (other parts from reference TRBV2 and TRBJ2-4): EPEVTQTPSHQVTQMGQEVILRCVPISNHLYFYWYRQILGQKVEFLVSFYNNEISEKSEIFDDQFSVERPDGSNFTLKIRSTKLEDSAMYFCASSGDRGGKNIQYFGAGTRLSVL.

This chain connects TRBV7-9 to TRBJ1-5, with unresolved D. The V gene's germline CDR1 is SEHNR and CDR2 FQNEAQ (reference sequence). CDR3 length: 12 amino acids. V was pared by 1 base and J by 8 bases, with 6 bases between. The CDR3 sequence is CASSLELEPQHF. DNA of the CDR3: TGTGCCAGCAGCTTAGAATTAGAGCCCCAGCATTTT.

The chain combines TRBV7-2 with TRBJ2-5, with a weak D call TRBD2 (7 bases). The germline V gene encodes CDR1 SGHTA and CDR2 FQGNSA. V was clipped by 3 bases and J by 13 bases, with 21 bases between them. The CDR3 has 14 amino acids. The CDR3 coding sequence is TGTGCCAGCAGCTTCCCGGGGGGCCTCCGCCCTGGGTACTTC. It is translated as CASSFPGGLRPGYF.

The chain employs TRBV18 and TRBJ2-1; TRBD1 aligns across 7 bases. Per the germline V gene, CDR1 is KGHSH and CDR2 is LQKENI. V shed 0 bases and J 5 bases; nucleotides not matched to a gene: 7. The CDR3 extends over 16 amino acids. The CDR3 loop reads CASSPPVGGADNEQFF. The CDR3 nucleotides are TGTGCCAGCTCACCACCGGTAGGGGGCGCCGACAATGAGCAGTTCTTC. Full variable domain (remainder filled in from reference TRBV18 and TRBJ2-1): NAGVMQNPRHLVRRRGQEARLRCSPMKGHSHVYWYRQLPEEGLKFMVYLQKENIIDESGMPKERFSAEFPKEGPSILRIQQVVRGDSAAYFCASSPPVGGADNEQFFGPGTRLTVL.

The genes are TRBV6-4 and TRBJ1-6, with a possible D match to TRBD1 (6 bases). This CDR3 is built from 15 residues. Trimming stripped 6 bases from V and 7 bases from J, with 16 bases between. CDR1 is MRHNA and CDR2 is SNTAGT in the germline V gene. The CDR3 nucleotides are TGTGCCAGCAGGGAGAGGTTCAGGGGCAATTCACCCCTCCACTTT. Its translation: CASRERFRGNSPLHF.

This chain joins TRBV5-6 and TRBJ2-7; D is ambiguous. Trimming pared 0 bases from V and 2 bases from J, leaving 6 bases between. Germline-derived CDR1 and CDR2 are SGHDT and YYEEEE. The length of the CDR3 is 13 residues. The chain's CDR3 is CASSLDVTYEQYF. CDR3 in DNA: TGTGCCAGCAGCTTGGATGTAACCTACGAGCAGTACTTC.

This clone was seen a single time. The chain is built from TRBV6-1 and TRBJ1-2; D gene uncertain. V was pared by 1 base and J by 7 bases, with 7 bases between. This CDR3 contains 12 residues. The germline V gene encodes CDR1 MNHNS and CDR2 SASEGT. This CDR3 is CASSEVQFGYTF. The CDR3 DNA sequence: TGTGCCAGCAGTGAAGTACAGTTTGGCTACACCTTC.

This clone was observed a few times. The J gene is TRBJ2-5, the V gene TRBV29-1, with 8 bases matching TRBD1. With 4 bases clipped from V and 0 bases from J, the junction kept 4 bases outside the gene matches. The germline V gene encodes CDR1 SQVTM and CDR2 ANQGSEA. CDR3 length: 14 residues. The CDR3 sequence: CSVGTGTYQETQYF. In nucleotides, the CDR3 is TGCAGCGTTGGGACAGGGACGTACCAAGAGACCCAGTACTTC.

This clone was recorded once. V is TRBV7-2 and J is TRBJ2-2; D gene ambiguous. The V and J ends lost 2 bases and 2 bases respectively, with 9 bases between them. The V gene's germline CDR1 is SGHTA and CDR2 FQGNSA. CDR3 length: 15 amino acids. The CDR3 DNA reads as TGTGCCAGCAGCTTAAGCCAGGTTAACACCGGGGAGCTGTTTTTT. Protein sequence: CASSLSQVNTGELFF.

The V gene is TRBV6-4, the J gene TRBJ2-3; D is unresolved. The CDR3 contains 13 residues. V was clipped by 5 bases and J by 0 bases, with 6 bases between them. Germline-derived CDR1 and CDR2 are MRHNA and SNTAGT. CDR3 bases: TGTGCCAGCAGTATATCTAGCACAGATACGCAGTATTTT. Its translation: CASSISSTDTQYF.

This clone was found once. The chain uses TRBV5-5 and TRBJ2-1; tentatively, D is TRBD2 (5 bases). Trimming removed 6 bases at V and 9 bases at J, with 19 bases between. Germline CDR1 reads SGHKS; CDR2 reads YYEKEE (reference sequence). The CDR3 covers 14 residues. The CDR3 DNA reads TGTGCCAGCAACCTACTAGTAGATTACGGTGAGCAGTTCTTC. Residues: CASNLLVDYGEQFF.

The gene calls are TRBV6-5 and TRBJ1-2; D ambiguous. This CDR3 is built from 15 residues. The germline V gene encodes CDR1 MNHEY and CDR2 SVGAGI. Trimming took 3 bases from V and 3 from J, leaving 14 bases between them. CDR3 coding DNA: TGTGCCAGCAGTTATAGGAGCGGCGTACACTATGGCTACACCTTC. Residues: CASSYRSGVHYGYTF.

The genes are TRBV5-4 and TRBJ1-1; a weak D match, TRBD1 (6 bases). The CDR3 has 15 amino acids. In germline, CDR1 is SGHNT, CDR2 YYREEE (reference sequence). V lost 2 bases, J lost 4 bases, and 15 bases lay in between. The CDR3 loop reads CASSLQGLGGTEAFF. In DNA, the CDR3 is TGTGCCAGCAGCTTACAGGGCTTAGGTGGCACTGAAGCTTTCTTT.

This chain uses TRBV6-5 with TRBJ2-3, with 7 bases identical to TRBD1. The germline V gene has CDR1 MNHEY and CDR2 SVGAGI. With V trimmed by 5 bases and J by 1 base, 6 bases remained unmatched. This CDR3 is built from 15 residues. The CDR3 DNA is TGTGCCAGCAGTCGACAGGGTCTCGGCACAGATACGCAGTATTTT. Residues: CASSRQGLGTDTQYF.

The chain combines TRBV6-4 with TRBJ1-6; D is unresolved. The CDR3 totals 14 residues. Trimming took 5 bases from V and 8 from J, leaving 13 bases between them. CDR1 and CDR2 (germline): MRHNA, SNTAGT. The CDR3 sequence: CASSTGKWDSPLHF. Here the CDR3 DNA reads TGTGCCAGCAGTACGGGGAAATGGGATTCACCCCTCCACTTT.